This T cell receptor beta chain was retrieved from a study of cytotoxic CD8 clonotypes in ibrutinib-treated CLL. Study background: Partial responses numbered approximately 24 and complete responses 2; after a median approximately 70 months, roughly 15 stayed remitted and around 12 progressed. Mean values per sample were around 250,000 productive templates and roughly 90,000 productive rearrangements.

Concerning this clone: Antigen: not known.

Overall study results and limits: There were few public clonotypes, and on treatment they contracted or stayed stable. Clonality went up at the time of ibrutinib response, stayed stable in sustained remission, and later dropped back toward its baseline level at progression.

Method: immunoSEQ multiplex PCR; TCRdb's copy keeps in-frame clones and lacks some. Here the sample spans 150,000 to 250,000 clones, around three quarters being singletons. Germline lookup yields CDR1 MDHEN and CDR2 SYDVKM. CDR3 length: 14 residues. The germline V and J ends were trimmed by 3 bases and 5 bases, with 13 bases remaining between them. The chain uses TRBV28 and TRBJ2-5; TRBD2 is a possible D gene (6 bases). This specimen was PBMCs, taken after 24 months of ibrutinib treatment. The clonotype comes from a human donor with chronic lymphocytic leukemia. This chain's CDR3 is CASSFTGSAETQYF. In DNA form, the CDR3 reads TGTGCCAGCAGTTTTACCGGGAGTGCGGAGACCCAGTACTTC.